This T cell receptor beta chain was sequenced in a study of radiation and T cells in renal cell carcinoma. The treatment here: 15 Gy SBRT to primary tumor, nephrectomy 4 weeks later. Libraries were prepared by immunoSEQ multiplex PCR; TCRdb keeps only in-frame clonotypes and omits some of them. The table includes 15,000 to 20,000 clones, 55% detected once. This CDR3 has 14 residues. The germline CDR1 and CDR2 sequences are GTSNPN and SVGIG (reference sequence). Trimming left V 2 bases short and J 2 bases short, with 10 bases between. This sample comprised tumor tissue, obtained from a patient whose treatment included radiotherapy and nephrectomy. This TCR came from a man aged 45 to 65 with renal cell carcinoma. The V call is TRBV30, the J call TRBJ1-5; possibly TRBD1 for D (6 bases). CDR3 loop: CAWSWSGGNQPQHF. The DNA for the CDR3 is TGTGCCTGGAGTTGGTCAGGGGGCAATCAGCCCCAGCATTTT. Full variable domain (outside the CDR3, taken from reference TRBV30 and TRBJ1-5): SQTIHQWPATLVQPVGSPLSLECTVEGTSNPNLYWYRQAAGRGLQLLFYSVGIGQISSEVPQNLSASRPQDRQFILSSKKLLLSDSGFYLCAWSWSGGNQPQHFGDGTRLSIL.